The 5 T cell receptor beta chains in this list originate from one sample, sequenced in a study of blood T cells in healthy people across ages. For the second PCR, which ran for 7 to 11 cycles, a sample-barcoded 5' primer and a J-beta primer mix were used. TCRdb re-derived calls from the 5' RACE reads in MiXCR, one entry per CDR3 protein. The sample shows some 1.5 million distinct CDR3 sequences, under 30% of them seen only once. The sequencing input was blood. The receptors were gathered from a woman between 25 and 40 years old in good health.

V usage is TRBV12-3 or TRBV12-4 and J usage is TRBJ2-7; D perhaps matches TRBD1 (5 bases). This CDR3 is built from 13 residues. V dropped 3 bases and J dropped 12 bases, with 18 bases sitting between them. The CDR3 DNA sequence: TGTGCCAGCAGTTTTCCCCTGGACACGTCCTTGTACTTC. Translating gives CASSFPLDTSLYF.

Points on this clonotype: A read error may explain this, as a much larger clone is one base away. The chain carries TRBV5-6 and TRBJ2-5; 9 bases match TRBD2. The germline CDR1 and CDR2 sequences are SGHDT and YYEEEE. The ends lost 6 bases at V and 2 bases at J; junction bases unmatched: 8. There are 15 residues in the CDR3. The DNA for the CDR3 is TGTGCCAGCAACTTCGCGGGGGGGCGGCAAGAGACCCAGTACTTC. This codes for CASNFAGGRQETQYF.

The V gene is TRBV2, the J gene TRBJ2-5; TRBD2 matches at 8 bases. This CDR3 is built from 16 residues. Losses at the gene ends were 1 base for V and 4 bases for J; bases not matched to a gene: 8. Germline V lookup: CDR1 SNHLY, CDR2 FYNNEI. The CDR3 bases are TGTGCCAGCAGTGAAGGACTAGCGCGGCCCGGAGAGACCCAGTACTTC. It encodes CASSEGLARPGETQYF.

This clonotype appeared a few times. The J gene is TRBJ2-5, the V gene TRBV3-1; the match to TRBD2 covers 10 bases. There are 16 residues in the CDR3. Germline V CDR1 and CDR2: LGHDT, YNNKEL (reference sequence). The junction had 7 bases not matched to a gene; V was cut back by 5 bases and J by 1 base. In DNA, the CDR3 is TGTGCCAGCAGCTCCGGGACTAGCGTATTCCAAGAGACCCAGTACTTC. This encodes CASSSGTSVFQETQYF.

V is TRBV3-1 and J is TRBJ2-7; 11 bases fit TRBD2. The V segment lost 2 bases and the J segment 2 bases; nucleotides outside the gene matches: 2. Germline V CDR1 and CDR2: LGHDT, YNNKEL (reference sequence). This CDR3 comprises 15 residues. CDR3 sequence reads: CASSQRTSGPYEQYF. Written as DNA, the CDR3 is TGTGCCAGCAGCCAAAGGACTAGCGGGCCCTACGAGCAGTACTTC.